The 25 T cell receptor beta chains in this list originate from one sample, sequenced in a study of cytomegalovirus exposure and HLA in healthy donors. Both 60 Vbeta primers and 13 Jbeta primers went into the PCR. The repertoire was sequenced with immunoSEQ multiplex PCR; TCRdb's copy has only in-frame clones and lacks some. The table records 150,000 to 200,000 clones, 80% of them present only once. Sequencing input: PBMCs. These receptors came from a woman aged 45-65 years in good health and CMV-seronegative.

The V call is TRBV6-1, the J call TRBJ1-5; D is undetermined. The CDR3 loop spans 13 amino acids. Germline CDR1 and CDR2: MNHNS and SASEGT. V lost 8 bases to trimming and J lost 4 bases, with 12 bases between them. CDR3 in DNA: TGTGCCAGCGATCTGAGGATTAATCAGCCCCAGCATTTT. Its translation: CASDLRINQPQHF.

V is TRBV11-3 and J is TRBJ2-5; possible D gene TRBD1, 5 bases. Germline V gives CDR1 SGHNT, CDR2 YENEEA. Trimming cost V 5 bases and J 2 bases, with 12 bases left between them. The length of the CDR3 is 14 residues. The CDR3 nucleotides are TGTGCCAGCAGCAAAGGGGATTATCAAGAGACCCAGTACTTC. Translating gives CASSKGDYQETQYF.

CDR3 protein: CASSSSYGEQFF. Written as DNA, the CDR3 is TGTGCCAGCAGCTCGAGCTACGGTGAGCAGTTCTTC. The rearrangement links TRBV7-9 to TRBJ2-1; D unclear. The length of the CDR3 is 12 residues. Germline CDR1 SEHNR, CDR2 FQNEAQ (reference sequence). The germline V and J ends were trimmed by 4 bases and 9 bases, with 10 bases remaining between them. Complete variable domain (other parts from reference TRBV7-9 and TRBJ2-1): DTGVSQNPRHKITKRGQNVTFRCDPISEHNRLYWYRQTLGQGPEFLTYFQNEAQLEKSRLLSDRFSAERPKGSFSTLEIQRTEQGDSAMYLCASSSSYGEQFFGPGTRLTVL.

The chain employs TRBV5-4 and TRBJ2-7, with 11 bases lining up with TRBD2. Germline CDR1 is SGHNT and CDR2 is YYREEE (reference sequence). CDR3 length equals 15 residues. V shed 4 bases and J 2 bases; nucleotides not matched to a gene: 5. The CDR3 here is CASSAGTSGPYEQYF. The CDR3, as DNA: TGTGCCAGCAGCGCCGGGACTAGCGGCCCCTACGAGCAGTACTTC.

In its sample, this clone was seen once. The V gene is TRBV28, the J gene TRBJ2-7; D is possibly TRBD1 (5 bases). CDR1 is MDHEN and CDR2 is SYDVKM in the germline V gene. CDR3 length equals 15 residues. V lost 1 base and J lost 8, with 18 bases in between. The CDR3 region is CASSLYRGDPTQQYF. As DNA, the CDR3 is TGTGCCAGCAGTTTATATAGGGGTGACCCTACACAGCAGTACTTC.

This clone has a single count. This chain uses TRBV4-1 with TRBJ2-5; tentatively, D is TRBD1 (7 bases). CDR3 length equals 17 residues. Germline V gene lookup returns CDR1 MGHRA and CDR2 YSYEKL. Trimming pared 0 bases from V and 4 bases from J, leaving 18 bases between. CDR3 nucleotides: TGCGCCAGCAGCCAAGATCGCTTGGGGCAGGGGGGAGAGACCCAGTACTTC. Translated, it gives CASSQDRLGQGGETQYF.

This clone was picked up a small number of times. The genes are TRBV4-3 and TRBJ1-1; D gene unclear. The CDR3 totals 15 residues. Germline V CDR1 and CDR2: LGHNA, YSLEER. Trimming removed 0 bases at V and 2 bases at J, with 10 bases between. CDR3: CASSQDLQPNTEAFF. CDR3 nucleotide sequence: TGCGCCAGCAGCCAAGACCTACAGCCCAACACTGAAGCTTTCTTT.

J is TRBJ1-4 and V is TRBV19; D may be TRBD1 (5 bases). This CDR3 spans 13 amino acids. The germline gives CDR1 LNHDA, CDR2 SQIVND (reference sequence). V shed 3 bases and J shed 8 bases, with 10 bases lying between them. This CDR3 reads CASSMGGEEKLFF. The CDR3 DNA sequence: TGTGCCAGTAGTATGGGGGGTGAAGAAAAACTGTTTTTT.

V gene TRBV28 combines with J gene TRBJ1-1; D gene ambiguous. Germline CDR1 reads MDHEN; CDR2 reads SYDVKM. Trimming cost V 1 base and J 3 bases, with 12 bases left between them. This CDR3 is built from 15 residues. CDR3 sequence reads: CASSLFARYHTEAFF. The CDR3 DNA reads as TGTGCCAGCAGTTTATTCGCCAGGTATCACACTGAAGCTTTCTTT.

The chain is built from TRBV6-5 and TRBJ2-5; 10 bases align to TRBD1. V lost 5 bases and J lost 5; bases outside the gene matches: 8. The germline V gene has CDR1 MNHEY and CDR2 SVGAGI. The CDR3 consists of 15 residues. The CDR3 spells CASSRGQGYGETQYF. In DNA form, the CDR3 reads TGTGCCAGCAGTAGGGGACAGGGGTACGGGGAGACCCAGTACTTC.

The V gene is TRBV5-4, the J gene TRBJ2-7, with D possibly matching TRBD1 (6 bases). Germline CDR1 SGHNT, CDR2 YYREEE (reference sequence). Trimming removed 4 bases from V and 1 base from J, with 15 bases in between. This CDR3 is 15 amino acids long. CDR3 sequence: CASSPYPGQSYEQYF. DNA of the CDR3: TGTGCCAGCAGCCCCTATCCGGGACAATCCTACGAGCAGTACTTC.

This clone was seen a few times. The gene calls are TRBV7-9 and TRBJ2-5, with TRBD1 as a possible D gene (6 bases). Germline V gives CDR1 SEHNR, CDR2 FQNEAQ (reference sequence). V lost 5 bases and J lost 1, with 17 bases in between. This CDR3 is 16 amino acids long. CDR3 sequence: CASSPPLYRAQETQYF. The CDR3 DNA is TGTGCCAGCAGCCCTCCCCTCTACAGGGCCCAAGAGACCCAGTACTTC. Looking up the rest from reference TRBV7-9 and TRBJ2-5 gives the full variable domain: DTGVSQNPRHKITKRGQNVTFRCDPISEHNRLYWYRQTLGQGPEFLTYFQNEAQLEKSRLLSDRFSAERPKGSFSTLEIQRTEQGDSAMYLCASSPPLYRAQETQYFGPGTRLLVL.

The chain links TRBV27 to TRBJ1-4; a weak D match, TRBD1 (5 bases). The CDR3 spans 16 residues. The V end was cut by 5 bases, the J end by 0 bases, with 13 bases between. CDR1 and CDR2 from the germline V gene are MNHEY and SMNVEV (reference sequence). The CDR3 coding sequence is TGTGCCAGCAGTCGGACACCCCTTGCAACTAATGAAAAACTGTTTTTT. Its protein is CASSRTPLATNEKLFF.

The chain has TRBV14 and TRBJ2-2; D is possibly TRBD1 (5 bases). This CDR3 has 16 residues. Germline assignment: CDR1 SGHDN and CDR2 FVKESK. The V gene lost 4 bases and the J gene lost 0 bases, with 12 bases spanning the gap. This CDR3 is CASSLRTTPNTGELFF. The CDR3 DNA reads TGTGCCAGCAGCCTTCGGACAACCCCGAACACCGGGGAGCTGTTTTTT.

The CDR3 DNA reads TGCGCCAGCAGCCAAGGGAGGGGCCAAAAGGCCGTCAATAATCAGCCCCAGCATTTT. Its protein product is CASSQGRGQKAVNNQPQHF. The V gene is TRBV4-1, the J gene TRBJ1-5; D may be TRBD1 (5 bases). Germline V gene data show CDR1 as MGHRA and CDR2 as YSYEKL. The CDR3 has 19 amino acids. V dropped 1 base and J dropped 4 bases, with 23 bases sitting between them.

This clone was observed a single time. In DNA, the CDR3 is TGTGCCAGCAGCCCCACTGGACTAGCGGGGGGGCCGACGCAGTATTTT. Protein sequence: CASSPTGLAGGPTQYF. The gene calls are TRBV5-4 and TRBJ2-3; the match to TRBD2 covers 15 bases. The ends lost 4 bases at V and 9 bases at J; junction bases unmatched: 9. The CDR3 length is 16 residues. Germline-derived CDR1 and CDR2 are SGHNT and YYREEE (reference sequence).

The rearrangement uses TRBV6-5 and TRBJ2-2, with D perhaps matching TRBD2 (6 bases). From germline, CDR1 is MNHEY and CDR2 SVGAGI. The CDR3 extends over 15 amino acids. Trimming stripped 2 bases from V and 1 base from J, with 8 bases between. CDR3 region: CASSYGGVNTGELFF. Here the CDR3 DNA reads TGTGCCAGCAGTTACGGAGGGGTGAACACCGGGGAGCTGTTTTTT.

The gene calls are TRBV15 and TRBJ2-5; 14 bases map to TRBD2. Germline loops: CDR1 LNHNV, CDR2 YYDKDF (reference sequence). The CDR3 totals 17 residues. The V gene end was trimmed by 0 bases and the J gene end by 3 bases; junction bases not matched to a gene: 3. The CDR3 protein is CATSRDGGLAGEETQYF. CDR3 nucleotides: TGTGCCACCAGCAGAGATGGGGGACTAGCGGGGGAAGAGACCCAGTACTTC.

The rearrangement uses TRBV5-1 and TRBJ2-5; D unclear. Trimming removed 0 bases at V and 3 bases at J, with 12 bases between. The CDR3 has 15 amino acids. Germline V lookup: CDR1 SGHRS, CDR2 YFSETQ. CDR3 bases: TGCGCCAGCAGCTTGGGGTCAACGGTGGAAGAGACCCAGTACTTC. This gives the protein CASSLGSTVEETQYF. Full variable domain (remainder filled in from reference TRBV5-1 and TRBJ2-5): KAGVTQTPRYLIKTRGQQVTLSCSPISGHRSVSWYQQTPGQGLQFLFEYFSETQRNKGNFPGRFSGRQFSNSRSEMNVSTLELGDSALYLCASSLGSTVEETQYFGPGTRLLVL.

This clone came up once. The chain employs TRBV9 and TRBJ2-3, with TRBD2 as a possible D gene (5 bases). V gave up 2 bases and J gave up 8 bases, with 9 bases separating them. Germline assignment: CDR1 SGDLS and CDR2 YYNGEE. The CDR3 covers 12 residues. Written as DNA, the CDR3 is TGTGCCAGCAGCGTCGAGGCGGGTACGCAGTATTTT. Translation gives CASSVEAGTQYF. The full variable domain, in which reference TRBV9 and TRBJ2-3 provide the parts outside the CDR3, is DSGVTQTPKHLITATGQRVTLRCSPRSGDLSVYWYQQSLDQGLQFLIQYYNGEERAKGNILERFSAQQFPDLHSELNLSSLELGDSALYFCASSVEAGTQYFGPGTRLTVL.

This chain's CDR3 is CASSRGGAYGYTF. DNA of the CDR3: TGTGCCAGCAGTCGAGGGGGCGCTTATGGCTACACCTTC. This sequence joins TRBV6-1 and TRBJ1-2, with 7 bases aligning to TRBD1. This CDR3 spans 13 amino acids. V lost 5 bases to trimming and J lost 5 bases; unmatched junction nucleotides: 5. Per germline, CDR1 MNHNS and CDR2 SASEGT.

This chain connects TRBV5-1 to TRBJ2-5, with TRBD2 as a possible D gene (5 bases). The CDR3 is made up of 14 amino acids. V lost 3 bases to trimming and J lost 7 bases, with 16 bases between them. Looked up from germline, CDR1 is SGHRS and CDR2 is YFSETQ. CDR3 coding DNA: TGCGCCAGCAGCTGGGAACGGGGTGGAGGGACCCAGTACTTC. Residues: CASSWERGGGTQYF.

This clone was observed a single time. The rearrangement links TRBV14 to TRBJ2-5, with 9 bases that match TRBD2. V lost 1 base and J lost 5; bases outside the gene matches: 11. The CDR3 covers 17 residues. Germline CDR1 SGHDN, CDR2 FVKESK. The CDR3: CASSQGGWLAGRETQYF. Here the CDR3 DNA reads TGTGCCAGCAGCCAAGGCGGCTGGCTAGCGGGGCGGGAGACCCAGTACTTC.

The V and J genes are TRBV5-4 and TRBJ1-2; 8 bases match TRBD1. V dropped 2 bases and J dropped 4; count of bases not matched to a gene: 4. The length of the CDR3 is 14 residues. CDR1 SGHNT and CDR2 YYREEE come from the germline V gene (reference sequence). The CDR3 coding sequence is TGTGCCAGCAGCTTAAAACAGGGGGGCTATGGCTACACCTTC. It encodes CASSLKQGGYGYTF.

This rearrangement joins TRBV7-3 to TRBJ2-1, with D tentatively TRBD1 (6 bases). Germline loops: CDR1 SGHTA, CDR2 FQGTGA. This CDR3 has 14 residues. V shed 5 bases and J shed 6 bases, with 14 bases lying between them. For the CDR3, the DNA is TGTGCCAGCAGCCCGGGACAAAGCTTCAATGAGCAGTTCTTC. Its translation is CASSPGQSFNEQFF.